This TCR beta chain was sequenced for a study of metastatic and nonmetastatic thyroid tumors. Overall study: Across blood and tumor or nodule tissue, repertoires from malignant and benign thyroid patients were compared with one another.

This clone was seen ten or more times. Each patient went into thyroid surgery without having received any treatment. TCRdb reanalyzed the PCR reads with MiXCR. The sample carries almost 9,000 clones, 14% to 15% recorded once. Trimming shortened V by 1 base and J by 1 base, and 8 bases separated the two germline ends. The CDR3 sequence is 15 residues long. CDR1 and CDR2 (germline): LGHDT, YNNKEL (reference sequence). The chain joins TRBV3-1 to TRBJ1-5, with D unresolved. The sequencing sample was made of blood. This TCR came from a female donor with papillary thyroid cancer or a benign thyroid nodule (not recorded which). Some clones in this sample may be carry-over from other donors' samples. The CDR3 protein is CASSQGVVSNQPQHF. The CDR3 DNA reads TGTGCCAGCAGCCAAGGGGTGGTGAGCAATCAGCCCCAGCATTTT.